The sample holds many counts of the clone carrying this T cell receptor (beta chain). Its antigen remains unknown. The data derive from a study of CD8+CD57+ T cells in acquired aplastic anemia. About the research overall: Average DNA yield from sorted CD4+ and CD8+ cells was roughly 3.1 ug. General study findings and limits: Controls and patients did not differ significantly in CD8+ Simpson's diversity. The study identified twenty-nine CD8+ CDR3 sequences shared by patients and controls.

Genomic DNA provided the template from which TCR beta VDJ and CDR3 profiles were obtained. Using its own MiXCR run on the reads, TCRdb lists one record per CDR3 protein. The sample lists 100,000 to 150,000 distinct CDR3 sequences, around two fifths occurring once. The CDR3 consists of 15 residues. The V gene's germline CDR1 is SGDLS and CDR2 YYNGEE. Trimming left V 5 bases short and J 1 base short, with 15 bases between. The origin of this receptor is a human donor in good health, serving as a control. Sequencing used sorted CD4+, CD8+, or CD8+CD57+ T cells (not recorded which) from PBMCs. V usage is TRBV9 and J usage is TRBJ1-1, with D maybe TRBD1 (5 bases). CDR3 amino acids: CASSRGGIGNTEAFF. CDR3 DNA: TGTGCCAGCAGTCGGGGGGGGATCGGGAACACTGAAGCTTTCTTT.